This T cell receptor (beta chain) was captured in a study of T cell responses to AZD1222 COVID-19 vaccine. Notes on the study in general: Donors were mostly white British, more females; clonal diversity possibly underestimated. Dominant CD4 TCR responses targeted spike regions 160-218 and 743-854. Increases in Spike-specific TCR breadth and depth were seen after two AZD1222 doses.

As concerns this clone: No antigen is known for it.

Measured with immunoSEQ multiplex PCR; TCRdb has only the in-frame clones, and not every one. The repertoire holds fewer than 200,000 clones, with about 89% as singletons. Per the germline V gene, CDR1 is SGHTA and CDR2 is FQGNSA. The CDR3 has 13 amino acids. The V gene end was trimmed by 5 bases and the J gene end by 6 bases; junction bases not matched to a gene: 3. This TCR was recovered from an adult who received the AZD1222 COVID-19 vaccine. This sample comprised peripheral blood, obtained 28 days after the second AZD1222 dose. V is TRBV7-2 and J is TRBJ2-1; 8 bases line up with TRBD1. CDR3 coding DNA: TGTGCCAGCAGCCTACAGGGGGGCAATGAGCAGTTCTTC. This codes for CASSLQGGNEQFF.